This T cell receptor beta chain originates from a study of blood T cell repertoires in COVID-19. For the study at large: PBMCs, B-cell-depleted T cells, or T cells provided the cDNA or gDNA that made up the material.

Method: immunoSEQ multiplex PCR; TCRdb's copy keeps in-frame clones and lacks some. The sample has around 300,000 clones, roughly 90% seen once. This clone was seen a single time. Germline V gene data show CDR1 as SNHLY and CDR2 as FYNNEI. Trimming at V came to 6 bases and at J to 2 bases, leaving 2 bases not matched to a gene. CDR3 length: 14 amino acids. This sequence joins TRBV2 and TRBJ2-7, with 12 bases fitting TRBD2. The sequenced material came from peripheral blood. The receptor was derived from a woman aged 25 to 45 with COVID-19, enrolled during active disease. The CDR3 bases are TGTGCCAGCAGAACTAGCGGGAGGACCTACGAGCAGTACTTC. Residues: CASRTSGRTYEQYF.